Presented here are 32 T cell receptor beta chains from one specimen sequenced in a study of Graves' ophthalmopathy and Graves' hyperthyroidism. Amplified material comprised TCR beta CDR3 regions derived from RNA transcripts. Following a first-round RT-PCR that used HTBI primers, a second-round multiplex PCR was carried out. TCRdb re-called the multiplex PCR reads through MiXCR, storing one row per CDR3 protein. This sample has approximately 460,000 distinct CDR3 sequences, with 14% found just once. The sample was blood. The origin of the receptors is a woman aged 30 to 39 with Graves' ophthalmopathy.

This clonotype occurred many times. The chain couples TRBV12-3 or TRBV12-4 to TRBJ2-7; D possibly uses TRBD1 or TRBD2 (6 bases each). This CDR3 has 15 amino acids. V dropped 6 bases and J dropped 2 bases, with 17 bases sitting between them. The CDR3 protein is CASSPSGAPTYEQYF. The CDR3 bases are TGTGCCAGCAGCCCCTCGGGGGCCCCAACCTACGAGCAGTACTTC.

This clonotype was picked up many times. This chain connects TRBV29-1 to TRBJ1-2; D is possibly TRBD1 (6 bases). The CDR3 sequence is 15 residues long. Germline loops: CDR1 SQVTM, CDR2 ANQGSEA. V was cut by 3 bases and J by 5 bases, with 19 bases left in between. CDR3 residues: CSVDHGGIGGYGYTF. In DNA form, the CDR3 reads TGCAGCGTTGATCATGGAGGAATAGGGGGGTATGGCTACACCTTC.

This clonotype was seen many times. The chain is built from TRBV12-3 or TRBV12-4 and TRBJ1-1; 7 bases map to TRBD1. Trimming removed 6 bases from V and 4 bases from J; junction bases left unmatched: 11. This CDR3 is 15 amino acids long. CDR3 sequence (DNA): TGTGCCAGCAGGGAGACAGGGCATCATAGCACTGAAGCTTTCTTT. Protein product: CASRETGHHSTEAFF.

This clonotype has only a few counts. The rearrangement links TRBV7-2 to TRBJ2-5; 11 bases align to TRBD2. In germline, CDR1 is SGHTA, CDR2 FQGNSA. The CDR3 has 15 residues. V shed 4 bases and J 2 bases; nucleotides not matched to a gene: 3. The CDR3 spells CASSSTSGSQETQYF. In DNA, the CDR3 is TGTGCCAGCAGCTCCACTAGCGGGAGTCAAGAGACCCAGTACTTC.

This clonotype has at least ten counts. The chain employs TRBV6-1 and TRBJ1-1; no clear D. The CDR3 is 15 residues long. Germline assignment: CDR1 MNHNS and CDR2 SASEGT. V lost 4 bases and J lost 4, with 16 bases in between. CDR3 sequence (DNA): TGTGCCAGCAGTGCCCGCGGCCAGAGAGCCACTGAAGCTTTCTTT. Translation gives CASSARGQRATEAFF.

This clonotype was recorded at least ten times. V usage is TRBV7-2 and J usage is TRBJ1-2, with 7 bases fitting TRBD1. The CDR3 sequence is 15 residues long. Germline lookup yields CDR1 SGHTA and CDR2 FQGNSA. Trimming removed 5 bases from V and 6 bases from J; junction bases left unmatched: 12. CDR3: CASSPAGGSFDGYTF. The CDR3, as DNA: TGTGCCAGCAGCCCCGCAGGGGGTTCCTTCGATGGCTACACCTTC.

This clonotype was counted ten times or more. V is TRBV6-2 or TRBV6-3 and J is TRBJ2-7, with D maybe TRBD1 (6 bases). The germline V gene has CDR1 MNHEY and CDR2 SVGEGT. V was trimmed by 3 bases and J by 5 bases, leaving 14 bases between them. The CDR3 is 14 residues long. CDR3: CASSYRQGINEQYF. In DNA, the CDR3 is TGTGCCAGCAGTTATCGGCAGGGGATCAACGAGCAGTACTTC.

At least ten counts were recorded for this clonotype. The chain links TRBV29-1 to TRBJ1-2, with unresolved D. CDR3 length: 12 residues. V was shortened by 3 bases and J by 2 bases, with 7 bases between the two germline ends. CDR1 and CDR2 from the germline V gene are SQVTM and ANQGSEA. CDR3 protein: CSVEAGNYGYTF. CDR3 coding DNA: TGCAGCGTTGAGGCGGGAAACTATGGCTACACCTTC.

This clonotype was counted ten times or more. The V call is TRBV12-3 or TRBV12-4, the J call TRBJ1-5, with a weak D call TRBD1 (6 bases). The CDR3 contains 14 residues. Trimming removed 6 bases from V and 4 bases from J, with 13 bases in between. The CDR3 region has the DNA TGTGCCAGCAGCCGGACAGAGGATAATCAGCCCCAGCATTTT. Translation gives CASSRTEDNQPQHF.

This clonotype was observed a handful of times. The V gene is TRBV11-2, the J gene TRBJ2-7, with 7 bases fitting TRBD2. The CDR3 is made up of 16 amino acids. The trim removed 2 bases at V and 3 bases at J, leaving 10 bases unmatched. Per germline, CDR1 SGHAT and CDR2 FQNNGV. The DNA of the CDR3 is TGTGCCAGCAGCTTATCCCGGGGGGAGATAATCTACGAGCAGTACTTC. It is translated as CASSLSRGEIIYEQYF.

The rearrangement links TRBV18 to TRBJ2-7, with D perhaps matching TRBD1 or TRBD2 (5 bases each). The V end lost 3 bases, the J end lost 4 bases, and 16 bases lay between the germline ends. Germline CDR1 is KGHSH and CDR2 is LQKENI. The CDR3 has 15 amino acids. The CDR3 DNA sequence: TGTGCCAGCTCACCCCCCCGGGTGGGACGGTACGAGCAGTACTTC. Its translation: CASSPPRVGRYEQYF.

This clonotype was seen at least ten times. This chain connects TRBV7-8 to TRBJ1-6; possibly TRBD1 for D (5 bases). The germline gives CDR1 SGHVS, CDR2 FQNEAQ. Between the trimmed V and J ends, which lost 1 base and 5 bases, there was a span of 12 bases. This CDR3 region has 16 residues. CDR3 amino acids: CASSLETGVNNSPLHF. The CDR3 DNA reads as TGTGCCAGCAGCTTAGAAACAGGAGTAAATAATTCACCCCTCCACTTT. The full variable domain, with the rest looked up from reference TRBV7-8 and TRBJ1-6, is GAGVSQSPRYKVAKRGQDVALRCDPISGHVSLFWYQQALGQGPEFLTYFQNEAQLDKSGLPSDRFFAERPEGSVSTLKIQRTQQEDSAVYLCASSLETGVNNSPLHFGNGTRLTVT.

Ten or more counts support this clonotype. This rearrangement joins TRBV27 to TRBJ1-1; no definite D call. Trimming took 5 bases from V and 0 from J, leaving 13 bases between them. Looked up from germline, CDR1 is MNHEY and CDR2 is SMNVEV (reference sequence). This CDR3 comprises 15 residues. The CDR3 protein is CASSPRRVVNTEAFF. In DNA form, the CDR3 reads TGTGCCAGCAGTCCTCGCCGGGTGGTGAACACTGAAGCTTTCTTT.

The rearrangement uses TRBV12-3 or TRBV12-4 and TRBJ1-2, with TRBD1 matching over 7 bases. The CDR3 is made up of 17 amino acids. The V and J ends lost 6 bases and 0 bases, in that order; junction bases with no gene match: 13. The CDR3 loop reads CASSEEPTGTANYGYTF. As DNA, the CDR3 is TGTGCCAGCAGCGAAGAACCGACCGGGACAGCTAACTATGGCTACACCTTC.

This clonotype was seen at least ten times. The chain has TRBV28 and TRBJ2-7; unclear D gene. In germline, CDR1 is MDHEN, CDR2 SYDVKM. Trimming shortened V by 5 bases and J by 1 base, and 12 bases separated the two germline ends. This CDR3 comprises 14 residues. This CDR3 is CASSKPSTSYEQYF. CDR3 nucleotide sequence: TGTGCCAGCAGTAAACCTTCCACGTCCTACGAGCAGTACTTC.

This clonotype was recorded many times. The V and J genes are TRBV11-2 and TRBJ2-5, with D possibly matching TRBD1 (6 bases). The CDR3 consists of 14 residues. Trimming left V 4 bases short and J 4 bases short, with 13 bases between. Germline CDR1 SGHAT, CDR2 FQNNGV. The DNA of the CDR3 is TGTGCCAGCAGCTCGGTCAGGGGCAGAGAGACCCAGTACTTC. This translates into CASSSVRGRETQYF.

The table lists this clonotype with many counts. The genes are TRBV20-1 and TRBJ2-2; no clear D gene. This CDR3 region has 11 residues. Trimming left V 0 bases short and J 5 bases short, with 1 base between. CDR1 DFQATT and CDR2 SNEGSKA come from the germline V gene (reference sequence). CDR3: CSARETGELFF. CDR3 sequence (DNA): TGCAGTGCTAGAGAAACCGGGGAGCTGTTTTTT.

This clonotype was seen repeatedly, ten times or more. This chain joins TRBV20-1 and TRBJ2-4; D may correspond to TRBD1 or TRBD2 (5 bases each). The CDR3 extends over 14 amino acids. From germline, CDR1 is DFQATT and CDR2 SNEGSKA (reference sequence). V gave up 3 bases and J gave up 6 bases, with 15 bases separating them. CDR3 residues: CSASSPDGANIQYF. CDR3 bases: TGCAGTGCTAGTTCCCCCGACGGGGCAAACATTCAGTACTTC.

This chain uses TRBV11-2 with TRBJ1-1; a possible D gene is TRBD1 (5 bases). There are 14 residues in the CDR3. Germline V gene data show CDR1 as SGHAT and CDR2 as FQNNGV. V was shortened by 5 bases and J by 6 bases, with 16 bases between the two germline ends. The CDR3 region is CASSILGRGAEAFF. The CDR3, as DNA: TGTGCCAGCAGCATCCTGGGGAGAGGGGCTGAAGCTTTCTTT.

This clonotype was seen repeatedly, ten times or more. The CDR3 DNA is TGTGCCAGCAGCGGGGCGTCGAACACCGGGGAGCTGTTTTTT. This codes for CASSGASNTGELFF. The V and J genes are TRBV2 and TRBJ2-2; D is possibly TRBD1 or TRBD2 (5 bases each). Per germline, CDR1 SNHLY and CDR2 FYNNEI. The CDR3 totals 14 residues. V shed 6 bases and J shed 0 bases, with 8 bases lying between them.

The chain carries TRBV6-5 and TRBJ2-7; 15 bases map to TRBD2. With 2 bases clipped from V and 6 bases from J, the junction kept 5 bases outside the gene matches. There are 16 residues in the CDR3. CDR1 is MNHEY, CDR2 SVGAGI, per germline. CDR3 in DNA: TGTGCCAGCAGTTACGGAGGACTAGCGGGAGGGGTCGAGCAGTACTTC. The encoded protein is CASSYGGLAGGVEQYF.

CDR3 coding DNA: TGTGCCAGTAGGAGACAGGGGGGCCATCGCAATCAGCCCCAGCATTTT. Translating it yields CASRRQGGHRNQPQHF. This chain connects TRBV19 to TRBJ1-5, with 9 bases identical to TRBD1. CDR1 LNHDA and CDR2 SQIVND come from the germline V gene (reference sequence). The CDR3 spans 16 residues. V gave up 6 bases and J gave up 2 bases; unmatched junction bases: 8.

In this sample, this clonotype turned up many times. The chain links TRBV6-4 to TRBJ2-5; 7 bases align to TRBD1. The CDR3 contains 15 residues. V lost 2 bases to trimming and J lost 4 bases; unmatched junction nucleotides: 7. Per the germline V gene, CDR1 is MRHNA and CDR2 is SNTAGT. The chain's CDR3 is CASSDRPGGPETQYF. The CDR3 coding sequence is TGTGCCAGCAGTGACCGCCCAGGGGGTCCAGAGACCCAGTACTTC.

This clonotype was counted many times. This chain connects TRBV5-6 to TRBJ1-1, with 7 bases fitting TRBD1. The CDR3 length is 15 residues. Germline CDR1 reads SGHDT; CDR2 reads YYEEEE. V gave up 3 bases and J gave up 4 bases; unmatched junction bases: 9. The CDR3 DNA is TGTGCCAGCAGCTACACGACAGGGTGGGGCACTGAAGCTTTCTTT. This gives the protein CASSYTTGWGTEAFF.

This clonotype was counted at least ten times. The rearrangement joins TRBV11-2 to TRBJ1-1; D unresolved. The germline CDR1 and CDR2 sequences are SGHAT and FQNNGV. The germline V and J ends were trimmed by 5 bases and 0 bases, with 13 bases remaining between them. CDR3 length: 15 amino acids. CDR3 sequence reads: CASSPTSSVNTEAFF. The CDR3 DNA follows: TGTGCCAGCAGCCCCACCAGTTCGGTGAACACTGAAGCTTTCTTT.

This clonotype was counted a few times. The chain recombines TRBV7-9 with TRBJ2-2; unclear D gene. V dropped 4 bases and J dropped 4 bases, with 13 bases sitting between them. This CDR3 has 15 residues. Germline-derived CDR1 and CDR2 are SEHNR and FQNEAQ (reference sequence). Here the CDR3 DNA reads TGTGCCAGCAGCTATGGCTGGAAGGGCACCGGGGAGCTGTTTTTT. Protein product: CASSYGWKGTGELFF.

This clonotype occurred many times. The V and J genes are TRBV7-2 and TRBJ2-5, with 14 nucleotides matching TRBD2. J gave up 4 bases and V 5 bases, and 6 bases lay outside the gene matches. The CDR3 consists of 16 residues. CDR1 and CDR2 from the germline V gene are SGHTA and FQGNSA. The CDR3 sequence is CASSQTSGRARETQYF. The CDR3 DNA is TGTGCCAGCAGCCAGACTAGCGGGAGGGCCAGAGAGACCCAGTACTTC.

This clonotype was seen repeatedly, ten times or more. The chain joins TRBV20-1 to TRBJ2-5, with D perhaps TRBD1 or TRBD2 (6 bases each). Between the trimmed V and J ends, which lost 5 bases and 1 base, there was a span of 14 bases. CDR3 length: 14 residues. Looked up from germline, CDR1 is DFQATT and CDR2 is SNEGSKA (reference sequence). The CDR3 coding sequence is TGCAGTGCTGATAGGCCGGGGGCCCAAGAGACCCAGTACTTC. As protein: CSADRPGAQETQYF.

This clonotype was seen ten or more times. The chain links TRBV9 to TRBJ1-1; D gene uncertain. This CDR3 comprises 12 residues. The germline V and J ends were trimmed by 7 bases and 3 bases, with 10 bases remaining between them. Looked up from germline, CDR1 is SGDLS and CDR2 is YYNGEE. CDR3 DNA sequence: TGTGCCAGCCAAGGGCCGGACACTGAAGCTTTCTTT. This encodes CASQGPDTEAFF.

Only a few counts were recorded for this clonotype. The V gene is TRBV7-3, the J gene TRBJ1-5; D remains ambiguous. Trimming cost V 7 bases and J 1 base, with 17 bases left between them. Germline CDR1 and CDR2: SGHTA and FQGTGA. This CDR3 spans 16 amino acids. CDR3 amino acids: CASKLREVRSNQPQHF. Written as DNA, the CDR3 is TGTGCCAGCAAACTCCGGGAGGTTCGCAGCAATCAGCCCCAGCATTTT.

With respect to this clonotype: The CDR3 carries no conserved terminal phenylalanine or tryptophan, so it likely arises from a read error. V gene TRBV28 combines with J gene TRBJ2-7; 9 bases match TRBD1. The CDR3 has 14 amino acids. The germline gives CDR1 MDHEN, CDR2 SYDVKM. Trimming at V came to 6 bases and at J to 6 bases, leaving 9 bases not matched to a gene. The CDR3 is CASRRAGTGSEQYY. The DNA of the CDR3 is TGTGCCAGCAGACGCGCCGGGACAGGGAGCGAGCAGTACTAC.

This chain connects TRBV7-9 to TRBJ2-5; D is perhaps TRBD2 (5 bases). CDR1 and CDR2 (germline): SEHNR, FQNEAQ (reference sequence). The CDR3 spans 15 residues. With 1 base removed from V and 4 bases from J, the gap between germline ends came to 13 bases. CDR3 in DNA: TGTGCCAGCAGCTTAGTACGGGAAGGGCGAGAGACCCAGTACTTC. Its translation is CASSLVREGRETQYF.